This T cell receptor beta chain was sequenced during a study of CDR3 diversity in severe acne. TCRdb passed the PCR reads through MiXCR, listing each CDR3 protein once. Here the sample spans some 90,000 distinct CDR3 sequences, under 55% being singletons. In this sample, this clonotype is medium-sized. Germline V gene sequence: CDR1 DFQATT, CDR2 SNEGSKA (reference sequence). The CDR3 runs to 15 residues. J gave up 4 bases and V 6 bases, and 12 bases lay outside the gene matches. Sequencing used blood. The TCR was taken from a male donor with severe acne vulgaris. This chain links TRBV20-1 with TRBJ2-1, with TRBD2 identical over 7 bases. CDR3 nucleotide sequence: TGCAGTGCCCCTATCGGGGAGGGAGGTTACAATGAGCAGTTCTTC. Protein: CSAPIGEGGYNEQFF.